Following are 30 T cell receptor beta chains from one sample sequenced in a study of T cell responses to AZD1222 COVID-19 vaccine. The repertoire was sequenced with immunoSEQ multiplex PCR; TCRdb's copy has only in-frame clones and lacks some. Of more than 100,000 clones listed, 85% to 95% are singletons. This sample comprised peripheral blood, obtained 28 days after the second AZD1222 dose. Receptors originate from an adult who received the AZD1222 COVID-19 vaccine.

The gene calls are TRBV7-9 and TRBJ2-5; D may be TRBD1 or TRBD2 (5 bases each). The CDR3 covers 15 residues. The V end lost 7 bases, the J end lost 1 base, and 16 bases lay between the germline ends. CDR1 is SEHNR and CDR2 is FQNEAQ in the germline V gene (reference sequence). CDR3 residues: CASILGTGLQETQYF. In nucleotides, the CDR3 is TGTGCCAGCATCCTCGGGACCGGACTCCAAGAGACCCAGTACTTC.

This clone was recorded once. The chain couples TRBV9 to TRBJ1-2; D gene ambiguous. Germline V gene sequence: CDR1 SGDLS, CDR2 YYNGEE. The CDR3 is 14 amino acids. With 0 bases removed from V and 3 bases from J, the gap between germline ends came to 9 bases. CDR3 nucleotide sequence: TGTGCCAGCAGCGTAGTGGGTAATGACTATGGCTACACCTTC. Protein sequence: CASSVVGNDYGYTF.

The gene calls are TRBV11-3 and TRBJ2-7; D is perhaps TRBD1 or TRBD2 (5 bases each). V was shortened by 5 bases and J by 6 bases, with 14 bases between the two germline ends. CDR3 size: 13 residues. Germline V gene sequence: CDR1 SGHNT, CDR2 YENEEA. The CDR3 loop is CASSRGPRSEQYF. The DNA of the CDR3 is TGTGCCAGCAGCCGGGGACCGCGAAGCGAGCAGTACTTC.

The rearrangement joins TRBV4-1 to TRBJ1-1; D not resolved. The CDR3 length is 13 residues. CDR1 and CDR2 from the germline V gene are MGHRA and YSYEKL. Deletions cut 4 bases from V and 6 bases from J, with 12 bases between. Written as DNA, the CDR3 is TGCGCCAGCAGCCTACCGGGGAGCGCTGAAGCTTTCTTT. Its translation: CASSLPGSAEAFF.

This clone was seen a single time. V gene TRBV7-9 combines with J gene TRBJ2-1; possibly TRBD1 for D (6 bases). The germline CDR1 and CDR2 sequences are SEHNR and FQNEAQ (reference sequence). Deletions cut 5 bases from V and 4 bases from J, with 18 bases between. The CDR3 is made up of 16 amino acids. DNA for the CDR3: TGTGCCAGCAGCCCAACAGGGCTCAGAGGATACAATGAGCAGTTCTTC. Its protein is CASSPTGLRGYNEQFF.

The rearrangement uses TRBV7-9 and TRBJ1-2; 7 nucleotides match TRBD1. The germline V gene has CDR1 SEHNR and CDR2 FQNEAQ (reference sequence). The CDR3 is 13 amino acids. The V segment lost 1 base and the J segment 8 bases; nucleotides outside the gene matches: 4. CDR3 residues: CASSLGGTDGYTF. The CDR3 DNA follows: TGTGCCAGCAGCTTAGGTGGGACAGACGGCTACACCTTC. Using reference TRBV7-9 and TRBJ1-2 for the parts outside the CDR3, the full variable domain is DTGVSQNPRHKITKRGQNVTFRCDPISEHNRLYWYRQTLGQGPEFLTYFQNEAQLEKSRLLSDRFSAERPKGSFSTLEIQRTEQGDSAMYLCASSLGGTDGYTFGSGTRLTVV.

The rearrangement joins TRBV6-5 to TRBJ1-2; D perhaps matches TRBD1 (6 bases). Germline-derived CDR1 and CDR2 are MNHEY and SVGAGI. This CDR3 region has 13 residues. Trimming removed 3 bases at V and 6 bases at J, with 11 bases between. The CDR3 nucleotides read TGTGCCAGCAGTTATTGGGGGCGTCATGGCTACACCTTC. It encodes CASSYWGRHGYTF.

DNA for the CDR3: TGTGCCAGCAGCCCCCGGATCGGGGAGCTGTTTTTT. Protein sequence: CASSPRIGELFF. V usage is TRBV4-2 and J usage is TRBJ2-2; D is ambiguous. In germline, CDR1 is LGHNA, CDR2 YNFKEQ. V shed 4 bases and J shed 7 bases, with 7 bases lying between them. The CDR3 has 12 amino acids.

This clone was seen only once. This chain links TRBV15 with TRBJ2-5, with a possible D match to TRBD1 (5 bases). The CDR3 is made up of 13 amino acids. The V end lost 4 bases, the J end lost 3 bases, and 9 bases lay between the germline ends. Looked up from germline, CDR1 is LNHNV and CDR2 is YYDKDF (reference sequence). The CDR3 bases are TGTGCCACCAGCATAGGGGCTGAAGAGACCCAGTACTTC. Translation gives CATSIGAEETQYF.

The V call is TRBV6-5, the J call TRBJ1-2; D gene unclear. This CDR3 is built from 13 residues. V lost 11 bases and J lost 0, with 13 bases in between. Germline V gene data show CDR1 as MNHEY and CDR2 as SVGAGI. CDR3 coding DNA: TGTGCCGGCACGGGGAGTCCTAACTATGGCTACACCTTC. This encodes CAGTGSPNYGYTF.

The chain combines TRBV19 with TRBJ1-2, with D maybe TRBD1 (5 bases). In germline, CDR1 is LNHDA, CDR2 SQIVND (reference sequence). V was cut by 5 bases and J by 4 bases, with 8 bases left in between. The CDR3 length is 12 residues. This chain's CDR3 is CASSAGLYGYTF. CDR3 DNA sequence: TGTGCCAGTAGTGCGGGGCTCTATGGCTACACCTTC.

The chain uses TRBV10-3 and TRBJ2-5; D gene uncertain. Between the trimmed V and J ends, which lost 3 bases and 2 bases, there was a span of 7 bases. CDR1 is ENHRY, CDR2 SYGVKD, per germline. The CDR3 runs 13 residues. The CDR3 loop is CAISDYRQETQYF. The CDR3 nucleotides are TGTGCCATCAGTGATTACCGTCAAGAGACCCAGTACTTC.

This sequence joins TRBV6-5 and TRBJ1-2, with 7 bases fitting TRBD1. The CDR3 sequence is 14 residues long. The germline V gene encodes CDR1 MNHEY and CDR2 SVGAGI. The trim removed 0 bases at V and 4 bases at J, leaving 2 bases unmatched. The CDR3 DNA follows: TGTGCCAGCAGTTACTCGGGACAGATCTATGGCTACACCTTC. Translated, it gives CASSYSGQIYGYTF.

This chain connects TRBV5-1 to TRBJ2-1; 10 nucleotides align to TRBD2. CDR3 length equals 18 residues. CDR1 SGHRS and CDR2 YFSETQ come from the germline V gene. Trimming took 2 bases from V and 5 from J; bases not matched to a gene: 13. Here the CDR3 DNA reads TGCGCCAGCAGCTTTCTTCGTCTAGCGGGAGATCCGAACAATGAGCAGTTCTTC. Its translation: CASSFLRLAGDPNNEQFF.

The chain has TRBV5-4 and TRBJ1-2; no clear D. Germline values: CDR1 SGHNT, CDR2 YYREEE (reference sequence). The germline V and J ends were trimmed by 1 base and 1 base, with 11 bases remaining between them. This CDR3 has 15 amino acids. The CDR3 loop reads CASSLFTEDNYGYTF. Written as DNA, the CDR3 is TGTGCCAGCAGCTTGTTTACAGAAGATAACTATGGCTACACCTTC.

A few counts support this clone. The chain joins TRBV9 to TRBJ1-2; possible D gene TRBD1, 6 bases. The CDR3 is made up of 14 amino acids. Germline lookup yields CDR1 SGDLS and CDR2 YYNGEE. Trimming took off 0 bases at V and 4 bases at J, with 10 bases between the two ends. CDR3 amino acids: CASSVGGGGYGYTF. CDR3 sequence (DNA): TGTGCCAGCAGCGTAGGTGGAGGGGGCTATGGCTACACCTTC.

This clone was counted a single time. The rearrangement joins TRBV9 to TRBJ2-6; D possibly corresponds to TRBD1 (5 bases). Trimming removed 1 base from V and 0 bases from J, with 8 bases in between. Germline lookup yields CDR1 SGDLS and CDR2 YYNGEE. This CDR3 has 16 amino acids. CDR3 in DNA: TGTGCCAGCAGCGTACCCAGGGACTCTGGGGCCAACGTCCTGACTTTC. Translated: CASSVPRDSGANVLTF. The full variable domain, completed using reference TRBV9 and TRBJ2-6, is DSGVTQTPKHLITATGQRVTLRCSPRSGDLSVYWYQQSLDQGLQFLIQYYNGEERAKGNILERFSAQQFPDLHSELNLSSLELGDSALYFCASSVPRDSGANVLTFGAGSRLTVL.

The chain carries TRBV14 and TRBJ1-4; D unresolved. Germline V gene sequence: CDR1 SGHDN, CDR2 FVKESK. This CDR3 is built from 16 residues. V was trimmed by 0 bases and J by 7 bases, leaving 15 bases between them. In DNA form, the CDR3 reads TGTGCCAGCAGCCAAGATTTAGAAAGCGGAAGTGAAAAACTGTTTTTT. Translated: CASSQDLESGSEKLFF.

The chain links TRBV7-2 to TRBJ1-6, with no clear D. The germline V gene has CDR1 SGHTA and CDR2 FQGNSA. Between the trimmed V and J ends, which lost 3 bases and 9 bases, there was a span of 9 bases. This CDR3 is built from 13 residues. The CDR3 nucleotides read TGTGCCAGCAGCTTGGACGGCGGTTCACCCCTCCACTTT. This encodes CASSLDGGSPLHF.

The rearrangement joins TRBV6-5 to TRBJ2-3; D gene uncertain. The CDR3 runs to 16 residues. V was clipped by 0 bases and J by 2 bases, with 12 bases between them. Per germline, CDR1 MNHEY and CDR2 SVGAGI. CDR3 region: CASSYSTPRFTDTQYF. For the CDR3, the DNA is TGTGCCAGCAGTTACTCAACTCCTAGATTCACAGATACGCAGTATTTT.

The V and J genes are TRBV4-3 and TRBJ1-2; D unresolved. Trimming stripped 4 bases from V and 3 bases from J, with 15 bases between. Germline V CDR1 and CDR2: LGHNA, YSLEER. This CDR3 spans 15 amino acids. The CDR3 protein is CASSPDLSSYYGYTF. The CDR3 bases are TGCGCCAGCAGCCCCGACCTGAGCTCCTACTATGGCTACACCTTC.

The genes are TRBV7-8 and TRBJ1-5; 8 bases agree with TRBD1. In germline, CDR1 is SGHVS, CDR2 FQNEAQ. This CDR3 has 15 residues. The ends lost 5 bases at V and 2 bases at J; junction bases unmatched: 5. The CDR3 nucleotides are TGTGCCAGCAGCCTGGGACAGGAAGGCAATCAGCCCCAGCATTTT. Translating it yields CASSLGQEGNQPQHF.

The chain recombines TRBV18 with TRBJ2-3; TRBD1 agrees at 8 bases. The CDR3 spans 13 residues. J was trimmed by 5 bases and V by 4 bases; bases with no gene match: 2. Looked up from germline, CDR1 is KGHSH and CDR2 is LQKENI. CDR3 sequence (DNA): TGTGCCAGCTCACAAGGGACAGGAGATACGCAGTATTTT. Translating gives CASSQGTGDTQYF.

The chain couples TRBV5-4 to TRBJ2-5; 7 nucleotides align to TRBD2. In germline, CDR1 is SGHNT, CDR2 YYREEE (reference sequence). The CDR3 is 15 amino acids. The J segment lost 6 bases and the V segment lost 0 bases, leaving 8 bases of the junction unmatched. The chain's CDR3 is CASSLGGGDQKTQYF. CDR3 coding DNA: TGTGCCAGCAGCTTGGGCGGGGGAGACCAGAAGACCCAGTACTTC.

The V and J genes are TRBV19 and TRBJ2-1; D is unclear. V dropped 5 bases and J dropped 3 bases, with 2 bases sitting between them. The CDR3 has 11 amino acids. Germline V gene lookup returns CDR1 LNHDA and CDR2 SQIVND (reference sequence). Here the CDR3 reads CASSDYNEQFF. The CDR3 DNA reads TGTGCCAGTAGTGACTACAATGAGCAGTTCTTC.

V gene TRBV6-1 combines with J gene TRBJ1-4, with D uncertain. CDR3 size: 13 residues. V was cut by 0 bases and J by 8 bases, with 7 bases left in between. Germline V gene lookup returns CDR1 MNHNS and CDR2 SASEGT. The CDR3: CASSEAGREKLFF. CDR3 DNA: TGTGCCAGCAGTGAAGCCGGGAGGGAAAAACTGTTTTTT.

The chain is built from TRBV24-1 and TRBJ2-4; D unresolved. The CDR3 has 10 residues. The V end lost 10 bases, the J end lost 8 bases, and 8 bases lay between the germline ends. The germline CDR1 and CDR2 sequences are KGHDR and SFDVKD. The CDR3 loop is CATRMDIQYF. For the CDR3, the DNA is TGTGCCACTCGAATGGACATTCAGTACTTC.

The table lists this clone with a count of one. The chain carries TRBV5-1 and TRBJ2-2; 10 positions agree with TRBD1. CDR3 length equals 19 residues. Looked up from germline, CDR1 is SGHRS and CDR2 is YFSETQ. V lost 0 bases to trimming and J lost 4 bases; unmatched junction nucleotides: 12. The CDR3 coding sequence is TGCGCCAGCAGCTTGGTGTTTGGGACAGGGGCATTGAGCACCGGGGAGCTGTTTTTT. This encodes CASSLVFGTGALSTGELFF.

The chain employs TRBV7-2 and TRBJ2-3, with 7 bases identical to TRBD1. With 3 bases clipped from V and 8 bases from J, the junction kept 8 bases outside the gene matches. CDR1 and CDR2 (germline): SGHTA, FQGNSA. The CDR3 sequence is 14 residues long. CDR3 sequence reads: CASSLGQMGLTQYF. The CDR3 DNA follows: TGTGCCAGCAGCTTGGGACAGATGGGCCTTACGCAGTATTTT. Looking up the rest from reference TRBV7-2 and TRBJ2-3 gives the full variable domain: GAGVSQSPSNKVTEKGKDVELRCDPISGHTALYWYRQSLGQGLEFLIYFQGNSAPDKSGLPSDRFSAERTGGSVSTLTIQRTQQEDSAVYLCASSLGQMGLTQYFGPGTRLTVL.

V usage is TRBV10-3 and J usage is TRBJ1-2; D is possibly TRBD1 (5 bases). Trimming removed 7 bases at V and 4 bases at J, with 16 bases between. From germline, CDR1 is ENHRY and CDR2 SYGVKD. The CDR3 loop spans 14 amino acids. The CDR3 region is CAIKTGAGSYGYTF. The CDR3 coding sequence is TGTGCCATCAAGACCGGGGCTGGATCCTATGGCTACACCTTC.